What follows is one TCR beta chain and its context. This record comes from a study of memory CD4+ T cells and cytomegalovirus serostatus. The germline gives CDR1 MDHEN, CDR2 SYDVKM. V lost 6 bases, J lost 1 base, and 9 bases stayed unmatched. The CDR3 has 18 residues. Method: immunoSEQ multiplex PCR; TCRdb's copy keeps in-frame clones and lacks some. The profile covers about 56,000 clones, with more than 75% appearing a single time and over 0.35% taken by the ten largest. Single viable CD3+CD4+CD8-CD45RO+ cells were sorted as the memory CD4+ T cells. The genes are TRBV28 and TRBJ2-1; TRBD2 matches 13 bases. What was sequenced was memory CD4+ T cells from blood. This receptor was taken from an adult in good health and CMV-seronegative. The DNA for the CDR3 is TGTGCCAGCAGCCCCTGGACTAGCGGGGGAAGTTCCTACAATGAGCAGTTCTTC. Encoded protein: CASSPWTSGGSSYNEQFF.